This T cell receptor beta chain emerged from a study of T cell responses to AZD1222 COVID-19 vaccine listed by TCRdb under 2021. Regarding the complete study: AZD1222 recipients given second doses at about 4 weeks or at about 12 weeks were pooled, since spike-specific TCR depth and breadth were not found to differ between the two schedules. A total of more than 230 trial participants underwent TCR sequencing, of whom about 200 had received two doses of AZD1222 and approximately 25 had received two doses of the MenACWY control vaccine. Enrollment into the trials was organized by age into subgroups of 18-55, 56-69 and 70-plus years, and those subgroups contained roughly 140, 27 and 60 TCR-sequenced participants, respectively.

Study-level results and caveats: Vaccine-associated CD4 TCRs spanned the whole spike protein, with dominant responses in regions 160-218 and 743-854. After two AZD1222 doses, both the breadth and the depth of spike-specific TCRs were significantly higher than at day 0 and than in MenACWY recipients. In the small 56-69-year group, the increase in depth fell short of significance, most likely because of low power. Participants were mostly white British and included more females than males, and it was suggested by the authors that clonal diversity may have been underestimated. Because no day 14 peak-response samples were available, repertoires were characterized only after the peak T cell response. Only a handful of AZD1222 recipients were SARS-CoV-2 seropositive at baseline, limiting conclusions about previously exposed vaccinees. Reportedly, close to half of the unique spike-specific TCRs recognized epitopes lying outside the regions that are mutated in the B.1.351 and B.1.1.7 variants.

The CDR3 regions of human TCRbeta chains were analyzed by immunosequencing. The authors processed their data as follows. Repertoire TCRs were matched against a reference library of SARS-CoV-2-specific TCRs generated with the MIRA antigen-specificity platform. Breadth meant the fraction of unique TCRs that were SARS-CoV-2-associated, whereas depth meant the fraction of total T cells that were SARS-CoV-2-associated. Using the MIRA data, each spike-specific TCR was assigned both to the spike region to which the TCR was reactive and to a CD4 or CD8 class. Log10-transformed breadth and depth values were compared by one-way ANOVA with Sidak's multiple comparisons tests. Drawn from immuneACCESS, this table holds only the in-frame rearrangements with V and J called that TCRdb kept. Clones are partly lost; checked studies trace under half to an unresolved V gene and leave the rest unexplained. V and J calls and clone size are those listed in that table; D and trimming were worked out from the DNA. This sample holds approximately 260,000 clones; 80% to 95% were observed only once. Jointly, the top ten make up less than 0.65% of the sample.

As to this clone: This receptor's antigen is unknown. Per-base qualities were not stored, and no clone one base away is much larger.

According to the study, the label for this sample's time point signals: baseline before first vaccination. Samples from vaccinated people were obtained from the UK trials COV001 and COV002, which included a single-blind randomized controlled phase 2/3 trial of AZD1222 (ChAdOx1 nCoV-19) in healthy adults. Trial participant PBMC samples were collected at day 0 and day 28 after the second dose for TCRbeta chain sequencing. Via the germline V gene, CDR1 is MDHEN and CDR2 SYDVKM. Including cysteine and phenylalanine, the CDR3 has 15 amino acids. Only the CDR3 DNA is retained, 45 bases long and in frame from the first base. V is cut by 3 bases and J by 0 bases, and the space between the germline ends is 9 bases.

The material was peripheral blood, obtained on day 0 of AZD1222 vaccination. This receptor was taken from an adult in good health. The chain links TRBV28 with TRBJ1-3; the D gene is perhaps TRBD1, on 5 matching bases. CDR3 reads: CASSLGGVSGNTIYF. The nucleotide sequence is TGTGCCAGCAGTTTGGGGGGGGTCTCTGGAAACACCATATATTTT. Full variable domain (CDR3 extended with the reference TRBV28 and TRBJ1-3 proteins): DVKVTQSSRYLVKRTGEKVFLECVQDMDHENMFWYRQDPGLGLRLIYFSYDVKMKEKGDIPEGYSVSREKKERFSLILESASTNQTSMYLCASSLGGVSGNTIYFGEGSWLTVV.